This note documents a single T cell receptor beta chain sequence. This clonotype was observed many times. Its antigen is unknown. No clone much larger than this one lies a single base away; base qualities are absent. Sample treatment or condition, as interpreted from the label and publication: allogeneic hematopoietic cell transplantation with graft depleted of TCRalphabeta T cells and CD19 B cells. Transplant recipients were children who received TCRalphabeta/CD19-depleted allogeneic hematopoietic cell grafts. These data originate in a study of T-cell reconstitution after alpha-beta-depleted transplantation in children (dated by TCRdb to 2016 to 2018). For the study in its entirety: The study quantitatively tracked T-cell immune reconstitution after TCRalphabeta/CD19-depleted allogeneic hematopoietic cell transplantation in children using TCR repertoire profiling.

Library preparation was by PCR. The sequencer was an Illumina HiSeq 2500. TCR library preparation used molecular barcoding, with unique molecular identifiers applied to normalize quantification of the TCRbeta repertoire. Through fastp at Q25 and MiXCR, TCRdb rebuilt clones from the public reads, retaining in-frame beta chains. Every entry covers one CDR3 protein and lists the most common genes and DNA from its rows. Present in this sample are 450,000 to 600,000 distinct CDR3 sequences, approximately 13% of which were seen just once. The ten largest account for about 2% of the sample. Germline trimming: 5 bases from V, 1 base from J; junction bases outside gene matches: 5. As encoded in the germline V gene (reference sequence), CDR1 is SGHKS while CDR2 is YYEKEE. The CDR3 runs 15 residues from the cysteine to the phenylalanine. Here the CDR3 DNA is all that survives: 45 bases in frame from base 1. Beyond this particular receptor, the publication reports: Apparently early alphabetaT-cell count recovery about two months after transplant reportedly relied on only several hundred rapidly expanded clones derived from non-depleted graft cells. In some patients, the high TCRbeta diversity seen at day 60 was put down to recipient T cells and intrathymic progenitors that had survived conditioning. Over the following months the frequencies of hyperexpanded clones went down, and after one year T-cell counts and TCRbeta diversity were mostly credited to newly produced T cells.

The source material was PBMCs, mostly from graft donor cells, sampled 360 days after TCRalphabeta/CD19-depleted stem cell transplant. The chain couples TRBV5-5 to TRBJ2-7, with 11 middle bases fitting TRBD2. This receptor was identified in a male patient aged 10 to 17 who had a stem cell transplant for acute myeloid leukemia, so the T cells may come from the graft donor. The CDR3 has the sequence CASSWGLAASYEQYF. DNA sequence: TGTGCCAGCAGTTGGGGACTAGCGGCTTCCTACGAGCAGTACTTC.